This entry describes one T cell receptor (beta chain). The antigen is not known. Assay used: immunoSEQ multiplex PCR; TCRdb lists only in-frame clones, some missing. The profile shows about 150,000 clones, approximately 90% of them singletons. The data stem from a study of cytomegalovirus exposure and HLA in healthy donors. About the research overall: A later analysis reported the 120 or so validation repertoires used the same platform as the 550 to 800 first-cohort repertoires. Overall study findings and caveats: High sensitivity and specificity were reportedly achieved when the classifier diagnosed cytomegalovirus status. The tendency of first-cohort TCR clusters to co-occur in the roughly 110 validation repertoires was the finding of a later analysis.

The clonotype comes from a man aged 18 to 29 in good health and CMV-seronegative. The sample was PBMCs.

DNA of the CDR3: TGTGCCAGCTCACCACTGAACAGGGGGTGGGCTTTCTTT. It translates to CASSPLNRGWAFF. This chain connects TRBV18 to TRBJ1-1; TRBD1 aligns across 8 bases. The CDR3 loop spans 13 amino acids. Germline CDR1 reads KGHSH; CDR2 reads LQKENI. V trimming: 1 base; J trimming: 11 bases; junction bases outside the gene matches: 6.